The 29 T cell receptor beta chains listed next were all sequenced from one sample in a study of blood T cells in healthy people across ages. A second PCR, run for about 7 to 11 cycles, used a sample-barcoded 5' primer plus a J-beta primer mix. From the 5' RACE reads, TCRdb called clonotypes with MiXCR, one entry per CDR3 protein. The sample lists about 810,000 distinct CDR3 sequences; around 36% were seen once. Sequencing was carried out using blood. The receptors stem from a man aged 18 to 30 in good health.

The chain carries TRBV3-1 and TRBJ2-7, with D tentatively TRBD1 or TRBD2 (5 bases each). The DNA end lines up better with TRBJ2-5; the J call may be wrong. CDR1 LGHDT and CDR2 YNNKEL come from the germline V gene (reference sequence). The CDR3 runs to 13 residues. CDR3 DNA: TGTGCCAGCAGACCCGGGACGGTAGGGACCCAGTACTTC. Its protein is CASRPGTVGTQYF.

The chain links TRBV6-2 or TRBV6-3 to TRBJ2-7; tentative D call: TRBD1 (5 bases). Looked up from germline, CDR1 is MNHEY and CDR2 is SVGEGT. The CDR3 totals 14 residues. V lost 3 bases, J lost 2 bases, and 11 bases lay in between. CDR3 bases: TGTGCCAGCAGTTATCAGGGAAATCCCTACGAGCAGTACTTC. Protein: CASSYQGNPYEQYF.

This clonotype was found a few times. The chain recombines TRBV5-8 with TRBJ1-1; 10 positions match TRBD1. Germline CDR1 and CDR2: SGHTS and YDEGEE. The CDR3 totals 15 residues. With V trimmed by 0 bases and J by 7 bases, 6 bases remained unmatched. The DNA of the CDR3 is TGTGCCAGCAGCTTGGAGTTCGGGACAGGGGATGAAGCTTTCTTT. Its translation: CASSLEFGTGDEAFF.

This clonotype was recorded only once. J is TRBJ2-1 and V is TRBV20-1; either TRBD1 or TRBD2 may fit D (5 bases each). The germline V gene encodes CDR1 DFQATT and CDR2 SNEGSKA (reference sequence). CDR3 length: 17 amino acids. V dropped 5 bases and J dropped 6 bases, with 26 bases sitting between them. The CDR3 nucleotides read TGCAGTGCTTCCAGCCAGGGTTTGATAGCGCAAACCAATGAGCAGTTCTTC. This gives the protein CSASSQGLIAQTNEQFF.

The chain recombines TRBV20-1 with TRBJ1-2; tentatively, D is TRBD1 (5 bases). The germline V and J ends were trimmed by 0 bases and 8 bases, with 22 bases remaining between them. The length of the CDR3 is 16 residues. Germline V gives CDR1 DFQATT, CDR2 SNEGSKA (reference sequence). CDR3 sequence reads: CSARDRIQGVGEGYTF. The CDR3 DNA is TGCAGTGCTAGAGATCGGATCCAGGGAGTGGGGGAGGGCTACACCTTC.

This clonotype has a handful of counts. The chain links TRBV7-2 to TRBJ2-3; TRBD2 matches 11 bases. Germline loops: CDR1 SGHTA, CDR2 FQGNSA. The CDR3 contains 16 residues. V trimming: 3 bases; J trimming: 4 bases; junction bases outside the gene matches: 6. Written as DNA, the CDR3 is TGTGCCAGCAGCTTCCCTCTAGCGGGGGGTGCAGATACGCAGTATTTT. Amino acid sequence: CASSFPLAGGADTQYF. Using reference TRBV7-2 and TRBJ2-3 for the parts outside the CDR3, the full variable domain is GAGVSQSPSNKVTEKGKDVELRCDPISGHTALYWYRQSLGQGLEFLIYFQGNSAPDKSGLPSDRFSAERTGGSVSTLTIQRTQQEDSAVYLCASSFPLAGGADTQYFGPGTRLTVL.

Of note for this clonotype: This clone may be a read error of a much larger clone one base away. The rearrangement uses TRBV6-1 and TRBJ2-3, with 8 bases identical to TRBD1. Per germline, CDR1 MNHNS and CDR2 SASEGT. This CDR3 is 18 amino acids long. The V segment lost 8 bases and the J segment 1 base; nucleotides outside the gene matches: 17. Here the CDR3 reads CASRPMGRGLGGTDTQYF. The CDR3 bases are TGTGCCAGCCGCCCCATGGGCAGGGGGCTCGGTGGCACAGATACGCAGTATTTT.

The chain employs TRBV27 and TRBJ1-5; 7 bases map to TRBD1. This CDR3 region has 15 residues. Germline V gene lookup returns CDR1 MNHEY and CDR2 SMNVEV (reference sequence). V trimming: 4 bases; J trimming: 1 base; junction bases outside the gene matches: 4. The CDR3 loop is CASSSIRGSNQPQHF. The CDR3, as DNA: TGTGCCAGCAGTTCCATCAGGGGGAGCAATCAGCCCCAGCATTTT.

This chain connects TRBV7-2 to TRBJ2-1; possible D gene TRBD2, 5 bases. V lost 2 bases to trimming and J lost 8 bases, with 13 bases between them. The length of the CDR3 is 14 residues. Germline CDR1 SGHTA, CDR2 FQGNSA. CDR3 in amino acids: CASSLTSGIYEQFF. CDR3 bases: TGTGCCAGCAGCTTAACTAGTGGGATCTATGAGCAGTTCTTC.

This chain joins TRBV27 and TRBJ1-2; D perhaps matches TRBD1 (5 bases). Germline-derived CDR1 and CDR2 are MNHEY and SMNVEV (reference sequence). V dropped 0 bases and J dropped 7 bases, with 12 bases sitting between them. This CDR3 has 14 residues. CDR3 coding DNA: TGTGCCAGCAGTTTATCGGGGACGGCCTCTGGCTACACCTTC. This encodes CASSLSGTASGYTF.

As to this clonotype: Sequence at one end of the junction differs from germline and may be a read error. The rearrangement links TRBV7-8 to TRBJ2-1; possibly TRBD2 for D (7 bases). There are 16 residues in the CDR3. Germline loops: CDR1 SGHVS, CDR2 FQNEAQ. The CDR3 DNA sequence: TGTGCCAGTAGCTCCCCGAGGGGGGGGGTCTACAATGAGCAGTTCTTC. It specifies CASSSPRGGVYNEQFF.

To note about this clonotype: The junction departs from the called germline gene at one end, perhaps through a read error. The chain combines TRBV27 with TRBJ1-2; D is undetermined. Per the germline V gene, CDR1 is MNHEY and CDR2 is SMNVEV (reference sequence). The CDR3 is made up of 13 amino acids. CDR3 bases: TGTGCCAGCAGTGTATCAAGGTCACGTGGCTACACCTTC. As protein: CASSVSRSRGYTF.

The V and J genes are TRBV15 and TRBJ2-7; D might be TRBD1 (6 bases). This CDR3 has 14 amino acids. V shed 1 base and J shed 5 bases, with 12 bases lying between them. Germline CDR1 and CDR2: LNHNV and YYDKDF (reference sequence). CDR3: CATSRGQGIDEQYF. The DNA for the CDR3 is TGTGCCACCAGCAGAGGGCAGGGGATCGACGAGCAGTACTTC.

This sequence joins TRBV18 and TRBJ2-5, with D unclear. V lost 1 base to trimming and J lost 6 bases, with 9 bases between them. The length of the CDR3 is 13 residues. Germline V lookup: CDR1 KGHSH, CDR2 LQKENI. The CDR3 sequence: CASSPQQPKTQYF. The CDR3 region has the DNA TGTGCCAGCTCACCACAACAGCCTAAGACCCAGTACTTC.

The chain employs TRBV20-1 and TRBJ2-2; TRBD1 might be the D (6 bases). This CDR3 is built from 13 residues. Germline values: CDR1 DFQATT, CDR2 SNEGSKA (reference sequence). Trimming removed 4 bases from V and 5 bases from J, with 11 bases in between. The CDR3 spells CSATRTETGELFF. The CDR3 DNA is TGCAGTGCTACCCGGACAGAGACCGGGGAGCTGTTTTTT.

This clonotype appeared a few times. The V gene is TRBV5-1, the J gene TRBJ2-2; TRBD1 agrees at 7 bases. Unmatched junction bases numbered 7, after V lost 2 bases and J lost 6 bases. Germline-derived CDR1 and CDR2 are SGHRS and YFSETQ. The CDR3 extends over 15 amino acids. CDR3 protein: CASSLSTDRSGELFF. The CDR3 nucleotides read TGCGCCAGCAGCTTATCCACGGACAGGTCCGGGGAGCTGTTTTTT.

The chain links TRBV20-1 to TRBJ2-3; 9 bases map to TRBD2. J lost 4 bases, V lost 0 bases, and 11 bases had no gene match. The CDR3 length is 17 residues. Looked up from germline, CDR1 is DFQATT and CDR2 is SNEGSKA (reference sequence). The CDR3 sequence is CSARDRRGGTRADTQYF. CDR3 in DNA: TGCAGTGCTAGAGATAGGCGGGGGGGGACTAGGGCAGATACGCAGTATTTT.

This clonotype was counted only a few times. The gene calls are TRBV4-3 and TRBJ2-5, with a possible D match to TRBD2 (6 bases). V was shortened by 5 bases and J by 11 bases, with 24 bases between the two germline ends. CDR1 is LGHNA and CDR2 is YSLEER in the germline V gene. The CDR3 sequence is 15 residues long. CDR3 protein: CASSFEGLASHEQYF. CDR3 DNA: TGCGCCAGCAGCTTTGAGGGACTCGCATCCCATGAGCAGTACTTC.

The chain couples TRBV4-1 to TRBJ1-1; 9 positions agree with TRBD1. Trimming took 4 bases from V and 5 from J; bases not matched to a gene: 8. In germline, CDR1 is MGHRA, CDR2 YSYEKL. The CDR3 loop spans 15 amino acids. The CDR3 sequence is CASSRTQGARTEAFF. The CDR3 nucleotides read TGCGCCAGCAGCCGCACACAGGGGGCAAGGACTGAAGCTTTCTTT.

This clonotype occurred a few times. The V call is TRBV24-1, the J call TRBJ2-3; 7 bases map to TRBD2. V lost 4 bases to trimming and J lost 3 bases; unmatched junction nucleotides: 12. From germline, CDR1 is KGHDR and CDR2 SFDVKD. The CDR3 is 17 amino acids. The CDR3 is CATSESWTAAGTDTQYF. The CDR3 nucleotides are TGTGCCACCAGTGAATCTTGGACCGCAGCGGGGACAGATACGCAGTATTTT.

Here the CDR3 reads CASSVDPGWNTEAFF. The DNA of the CDR3 is TGTGCCAGCAGCGTAGATCCAGGGTGGAACACTGAAGCTTTCTTT. The rearrangement links TRBV9 to TRBJ1-1; possibly TRBD1 for D (5 bases). This CDR3 contains 15 residues. The V end lost 0 bases, the J end lost 1 base, and 10 bases lay between the germline ends. Germline V lookup: CDR1 SGDLS, CDR2 YYNGEE. Complete variable domain (other parts from reference TRBV9 and TRBJ1-1): DSGVTQTPKHLITATGQRVTLRCSPRSGDLSVYWYQQSLDQGLQFLIQYYNGEERAKGNILERFSAQQFPDLHSELNLSSLELGDSALYFCASSVDPGWNTEAFFGQGTRLTVV.

Worth noting for this clonotype: This could be a read error, since a much larger clone is one nucleotide away. The chain is built from TRBV7-2 and TRBJ1-2; unclear D gene. Germline V gene sequence: CDR1 SGHTA, CDR2 FQGNSA. The CDR3 covers 15 residues. Trimming took 5 bases from V and 6 from J, leaving 19 bases between them. This CDR3 reads CASSPSSRGRNGYTF. The CDR3 region has the DNA TGTGCCAGCAGCCCCTCCTCACGAGGGAGGAATGGCTACACCTTC.

V gene TRBV29-1 combines with J gene TRBJ2-2; D is uncertain. The germline CDR1 and CDR2 sequences are SQVTM and ANQGSEA. Trimming removed 5 bases at V and 0 bases at J, with 7 bases between. CDR3 length equals 13 residues. The CDR3 spells CSVQTPNTGELFF. In DNA, the CDR3 is TGCAGCGTTCAGACCCCGAACACCGGGGAGCTGTTTTTT.

In regard to this clonotype: A much larger clone lies a single base off, so this may be a read error. The rearrangement joins TRBV5-1 to TRBJ2-7; D remains ambiguous. Germline loops: CDR1 SGHRS, CDR2 YFSETQ. The CDR3 spans 13 residues. CDR3 loop: CASNLLGNYEQYF. In nucleotides, the CDR3 is TGCGCCAGCAACTTGCTAGGGAACTACGAGCAGTACTTC.

The V and J genes are TRBV10-3 and TRBJ1-1, with 7 bases that match TRBD1. From germline, CDR1 is ENHRY and CDR2 SYGVKD. The V gene end was trimmed by 2 bases and the J gene end by 0 bases; junction bases not matched to a gene: 9. The CDR3 is 17 amino acids. CDR3 coding DNA: TGTGCCATCAGTGAGGGGGGGACAGTGAGGATGAACACTGAAGCTTTCTTT. Translation gives CAISEGGTVRMNTEAFF.

The V and J genes are TRBV9 and TRBJ2-1, with D possibly being TRBD2 (6 bases). The CDR3 sequence is 17 residues long. The V gene lost 3 bases and the J gene lost 2 bases, with 18 bases spanning the gap. In germline, CDR1 is SGDLS, CDR2 YYNGEE. The CDR3 bases are TGTGCCAGCAGCGAGCCCCTGGAGGGCGGCCCCTACAATGAGCAGTTCTTC. It encodes CASSEPLEGGPYNEQFF. Drawing the rest from reference TRBV9 and TRBJ2-1, the complete variable domain is DSGVTQTPKHLITATGQRVTLRCSPRSGDLSVYWYQQSLDQGLQFLIQYYNGEERAKGNILERFSAQQFPDLHSELNLSSLELGDSALYFCASSEPLEGGPYNEQFFGPGTRLTVL.

The V call is TRBV21-1, the J call TRBJ2-3; the listed D gene, TRBD2, was not tested against the DNA. TRBV21-1 has pseudogene status. The length of the CDR3 is 16 residues. CDR3 protein: CASSKNGGFCTDTQYF. For the CDR3, the DNA is TGTGCCAGCAGCAAAAATGGAGGATTTTGCACAGATACGCAGTATTTT.

The chain is built from TRBV29-1 and TRBJ2-7; 10 bases fit TRBD2. The CDR3 is 12 residues long. Germline V lookup: CDR1 SQVTM, CDR2 ANQGSEA. V lost 3 bases, J lost 6 bases, and 2 bases stayed unmatched. The CDR3 spells CSVDTSGTEQYF. The CDR3 region has the DNA TGCAGCGTTGATACTAGCGGGACCGAGCAGTACTTC.

This clonotype has only a few counts. The chain links TRBV7-9 to TRBJ2-5; 9 bases agree with TRBD2. After removal of 1 base from V and 4 bases from J, the junction contained 10 bases not matched to a gene. The CDR3 sequence is 17 residues long. Germline V lookup: CDR1 SEHNR, CDR2 FQNEAQ (reference sequence). The CDR3 here is CASSLVYDGTSRETQYF. CDR3 DNA sequence: TGTGCCAGCAGCTTAGTTTATGATGGGACTAGCAGAGAGACCCAGTACTTC. Using reference TRBV7-9 and TRBJ2-5 for the parts outside the CDR3, the full variable domain is DTGVSQNPRHKITKRGQNVTFRCDPISEHNRLYWYRQTLGQGPEFLTYFQNEAQLEKSRLLSDRFSAERPKGSFSTLEIQRTEQGDSAMYLCASSLVYDGTSRETQYFGPGTRLLVL.